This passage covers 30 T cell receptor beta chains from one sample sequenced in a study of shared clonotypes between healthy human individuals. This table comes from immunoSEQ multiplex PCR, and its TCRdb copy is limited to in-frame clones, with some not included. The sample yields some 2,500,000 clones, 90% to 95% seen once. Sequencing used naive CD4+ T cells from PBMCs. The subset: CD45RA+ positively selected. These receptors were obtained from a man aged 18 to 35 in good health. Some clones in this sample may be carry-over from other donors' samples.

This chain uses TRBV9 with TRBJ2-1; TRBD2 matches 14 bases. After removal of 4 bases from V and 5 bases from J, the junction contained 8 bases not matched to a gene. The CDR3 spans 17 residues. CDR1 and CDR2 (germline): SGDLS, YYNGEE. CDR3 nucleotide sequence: TGTGCCAGCAGCCCTCCGGGACTAGCGGGAGTGAACAATGAGCAGTTCTTC. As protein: CASSPPGLAGVNNEQFF.

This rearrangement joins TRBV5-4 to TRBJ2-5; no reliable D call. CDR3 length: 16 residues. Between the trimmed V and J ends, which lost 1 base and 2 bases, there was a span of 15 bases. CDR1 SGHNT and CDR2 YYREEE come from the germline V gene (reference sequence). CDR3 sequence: CASSLSVMAAQETQYF. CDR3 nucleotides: TGTGCCAGCAGCTTGTCGGTAATGGCAGCACAAGAGACCCAGTACTTC.

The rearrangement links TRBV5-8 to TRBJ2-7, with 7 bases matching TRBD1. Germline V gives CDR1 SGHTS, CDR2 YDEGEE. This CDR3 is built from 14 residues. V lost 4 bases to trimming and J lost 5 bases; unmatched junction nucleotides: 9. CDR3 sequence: CASSLGWGTDEQYF. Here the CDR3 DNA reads TGTGCCAGCAGCCTCGGGTGGGGGACAGACGAGCAGTACTTC.

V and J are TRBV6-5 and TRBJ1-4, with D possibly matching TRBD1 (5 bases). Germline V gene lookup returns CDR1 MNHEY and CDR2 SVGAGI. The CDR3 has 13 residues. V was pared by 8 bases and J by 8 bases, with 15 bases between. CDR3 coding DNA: TGTGCCAGCGCAAGGACCGGGGGGGAAAAACTGTTTTTT. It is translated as CASARTGGEKLFF.

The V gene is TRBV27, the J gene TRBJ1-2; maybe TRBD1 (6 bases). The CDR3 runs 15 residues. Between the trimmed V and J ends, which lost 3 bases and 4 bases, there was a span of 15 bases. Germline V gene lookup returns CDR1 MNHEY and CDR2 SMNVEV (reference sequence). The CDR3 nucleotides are TGTGCCAGCAGTTTCGGAGGGGGGAATTTCTATGGCTACACCTTC. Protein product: CASSFGGGNFYGYTF.

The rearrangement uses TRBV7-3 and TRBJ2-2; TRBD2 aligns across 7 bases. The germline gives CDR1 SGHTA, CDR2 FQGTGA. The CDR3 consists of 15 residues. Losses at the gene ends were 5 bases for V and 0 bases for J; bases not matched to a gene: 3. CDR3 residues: CASSPGLPNTGELFF. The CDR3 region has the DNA TGTGCCAGCAGCCCGGGACTACCGAACACCGGGGAGCTGTTTTTT.

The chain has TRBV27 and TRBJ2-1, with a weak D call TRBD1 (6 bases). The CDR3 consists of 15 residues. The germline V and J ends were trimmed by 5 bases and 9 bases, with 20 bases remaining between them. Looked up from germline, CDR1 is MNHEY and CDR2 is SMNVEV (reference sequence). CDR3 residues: CASSDVGANYGEQFF. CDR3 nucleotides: TGTGCCAGCAGTGACGTGGGGGCCAATTATGGTGAGCAGTTCTTC.

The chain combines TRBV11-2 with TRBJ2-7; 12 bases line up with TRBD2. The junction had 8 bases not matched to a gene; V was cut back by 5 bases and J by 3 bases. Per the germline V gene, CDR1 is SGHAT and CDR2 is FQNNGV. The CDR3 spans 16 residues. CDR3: CASSPEGTSGLYEQYF. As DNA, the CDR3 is TGTGCCAGCAGCCCGGAAGGGACTAGCGGGCTCTACGAGCAGTACTTC.

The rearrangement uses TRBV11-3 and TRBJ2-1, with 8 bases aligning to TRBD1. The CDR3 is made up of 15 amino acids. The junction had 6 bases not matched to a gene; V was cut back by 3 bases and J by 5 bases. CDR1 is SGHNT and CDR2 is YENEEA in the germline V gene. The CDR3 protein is CASSLRQGTNNEQFF. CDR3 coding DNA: TGTGCCAGCAGCTTGCGACAGGGGACCAACAATGAGCAGTTCTTC.

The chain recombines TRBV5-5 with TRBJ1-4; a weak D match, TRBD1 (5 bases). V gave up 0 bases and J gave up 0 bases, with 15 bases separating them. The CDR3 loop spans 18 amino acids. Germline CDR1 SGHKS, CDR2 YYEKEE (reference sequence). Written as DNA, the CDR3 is TGTGCCAGCAGCTTGGCCGGACGACAGAGAACAACTAATGAAAAACTGTTTTTT. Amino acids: CASSLAGRQRTTNEKLFF.

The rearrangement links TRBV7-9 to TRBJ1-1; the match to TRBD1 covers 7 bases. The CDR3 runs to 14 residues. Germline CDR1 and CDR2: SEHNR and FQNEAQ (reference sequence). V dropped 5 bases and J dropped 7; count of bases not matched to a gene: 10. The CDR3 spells CASSLRGGRVEAFF. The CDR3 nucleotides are TGTGCCAGCAGCCTCCGAGGGGGCAGGGTTGAAGCTTTCTTT. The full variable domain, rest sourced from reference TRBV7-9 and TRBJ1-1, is DTGVSQNPRHKITKRGQNVTFRCDPISEHNRLYWYRQTLGQGPEFLTYFQNEAQLEKSRLLSDRFSAERPKGSFSTLEIQRTEQGDSAMYLCASSLRGGRVEAFFGQGTRLTVV.

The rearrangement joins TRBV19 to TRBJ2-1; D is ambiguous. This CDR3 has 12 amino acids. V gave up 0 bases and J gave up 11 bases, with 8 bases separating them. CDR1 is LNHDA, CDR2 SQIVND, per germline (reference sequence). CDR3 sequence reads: CASSIDTTQQFF. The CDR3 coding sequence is TGTGCCAGTAGTATAGATACTACCCAGCAGTTCTTC.

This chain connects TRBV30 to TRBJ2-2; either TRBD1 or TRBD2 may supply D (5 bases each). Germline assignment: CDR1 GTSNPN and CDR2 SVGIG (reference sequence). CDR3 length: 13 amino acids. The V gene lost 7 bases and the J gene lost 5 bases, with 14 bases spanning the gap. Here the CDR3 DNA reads TGTGCCTTCGGGCCCTGGGGGACCGGGGAGCTGTTTTTT. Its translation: CAFGPWGTGELFF.

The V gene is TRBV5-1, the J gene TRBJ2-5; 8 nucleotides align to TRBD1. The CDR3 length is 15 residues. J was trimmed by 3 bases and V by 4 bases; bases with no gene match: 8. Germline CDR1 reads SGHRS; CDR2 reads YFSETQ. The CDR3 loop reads CASSPLTGDEETQYF. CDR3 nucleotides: TGCGCCAGCAGCCCCCTGACAGGGGATGAAGAGACCCAGTACTTC.

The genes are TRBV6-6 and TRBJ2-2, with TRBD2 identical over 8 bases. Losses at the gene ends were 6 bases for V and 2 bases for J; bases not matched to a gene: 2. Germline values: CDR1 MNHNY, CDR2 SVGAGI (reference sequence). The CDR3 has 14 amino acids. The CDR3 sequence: CASRLADNTGELFF. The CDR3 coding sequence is TGTGCCAGCAGACTAGCGGATAACACCGGGGAGCTGTTTTTT.

CDR3 in DNA: TGTGCCTGGAGGCGAGTCGAAAAACTGTTTTTT. It yields the protein CAWRRVEKLFF. J is TRBJ1-4 and V is TRBV30; D call uncertain. CDR1 is GTSNPN, CDR2 SVGIG, per germline (reference sequence). This CDR3 is 11 amino acids long. Trimming shortened V by 3 bases and J by 8 bases, and 7 bases separated the two germline ends.

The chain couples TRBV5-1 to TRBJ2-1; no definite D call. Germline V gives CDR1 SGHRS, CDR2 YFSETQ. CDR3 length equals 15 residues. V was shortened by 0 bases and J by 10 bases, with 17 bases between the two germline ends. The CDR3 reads CASSLASREGLEQFF. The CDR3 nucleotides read TGCGCCAGCAGCTTGGCCTCACGCGAAGGGCTGGAGCAGTTCTTC. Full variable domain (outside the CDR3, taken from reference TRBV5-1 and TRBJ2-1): KAGVTQTPRYLIKTRGQQVTLSCSPISGHRSVSWYQQTPGQGLQFLFEYFSETQRNKGNFPGRFSGRQFSNSRSEMNVSTLELGDSALYLCASSLASREGLEQFFGPGTRLTVL.

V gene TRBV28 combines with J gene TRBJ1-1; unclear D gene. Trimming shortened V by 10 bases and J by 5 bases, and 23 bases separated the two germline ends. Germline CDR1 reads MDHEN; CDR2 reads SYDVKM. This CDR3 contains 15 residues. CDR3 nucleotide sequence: TGTGCCACCTTTCCGGGAGGAGCACCTAGGACTGAAGCTTTCTTT. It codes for CATFPGGAPRTEAFF.

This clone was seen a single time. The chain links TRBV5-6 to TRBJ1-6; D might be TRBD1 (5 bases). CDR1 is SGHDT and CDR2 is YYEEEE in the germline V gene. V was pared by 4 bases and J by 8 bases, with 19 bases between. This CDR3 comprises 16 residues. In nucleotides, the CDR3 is TGTGCCAGCAGCCAGGAATGGGGGGAGGTGGATTCACCCCTCCACTTT. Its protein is CASSQEWGEVDSPLHF. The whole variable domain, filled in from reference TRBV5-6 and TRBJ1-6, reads DAGVTQSPTHLIKTRGQQVTLRCSPKSGHDTVSWYQQALGQGPQFIFQYYEEEERQRGNFPDRFSGHQFPNYSSELNVNALLLGDSALYLCASSQEWGEVDSPLHFGNGTRLTVT.

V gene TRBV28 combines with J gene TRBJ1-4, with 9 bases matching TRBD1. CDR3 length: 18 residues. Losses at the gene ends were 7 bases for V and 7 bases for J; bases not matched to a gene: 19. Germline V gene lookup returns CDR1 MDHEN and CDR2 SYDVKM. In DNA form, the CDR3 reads TGTGCCAGCAAGGTTCCCCCGGGCACGGGACAGGGTGGTGAAAAACTGTTTTTT. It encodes CASKVPPGTGQGGEKLFF.

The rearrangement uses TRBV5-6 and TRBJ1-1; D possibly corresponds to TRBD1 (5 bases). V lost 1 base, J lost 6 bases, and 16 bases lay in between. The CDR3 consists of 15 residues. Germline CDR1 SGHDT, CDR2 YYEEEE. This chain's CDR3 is CASSLRTVGTPEAFF. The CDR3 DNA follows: TGTGCCAGCAGCTTGCGGACCGTGGGGACCCCTGAAGCTTTCTTT.

DNA for the CDR3: TGTGCCAGCAGCTTTGAGGGTTTTGAAGCTTTCTTT. This translates into CASSFEGFEAFF. V usage is TRBV5-4 and J usage is TRBJ1-1; D ambiguous. The V gene lost 2 bases and the J gene lost 7 bases, with 9 bases spanning the gap. The CDR3 consists of 12 residues. Germline CDR1 and CDR2: SGHNT and YYREEE (reference sequence).

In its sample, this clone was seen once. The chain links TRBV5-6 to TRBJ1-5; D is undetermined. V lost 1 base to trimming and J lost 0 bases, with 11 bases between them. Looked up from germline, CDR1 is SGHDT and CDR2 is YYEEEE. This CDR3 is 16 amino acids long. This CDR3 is CASSLWSGISNQPQHF. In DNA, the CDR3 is TGTGCCAGCAGCTTGTGGTCCGGGATTAGCAATCAGCCCCAGCATTTT.

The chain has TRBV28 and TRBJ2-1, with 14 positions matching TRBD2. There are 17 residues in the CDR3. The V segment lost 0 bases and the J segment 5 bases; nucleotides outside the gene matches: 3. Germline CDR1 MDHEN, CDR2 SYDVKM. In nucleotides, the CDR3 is TGTGCCAGCAGTTTATGGGGACTAGCGGGAGTTAACAATGAGCAGTTCTTC. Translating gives CASSLWGLAGVNNEQFF. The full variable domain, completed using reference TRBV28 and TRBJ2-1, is DVKVTQSSRYLVKRTGEKVFLECVQDMDHENMFWYRQDPGLGLRLIYFSYDVKMKEKGDIPEGYSVSREKKERFSLILESASTNQTSMYLCASSLWGLAGVNNEQFFGPGTRLTVL.

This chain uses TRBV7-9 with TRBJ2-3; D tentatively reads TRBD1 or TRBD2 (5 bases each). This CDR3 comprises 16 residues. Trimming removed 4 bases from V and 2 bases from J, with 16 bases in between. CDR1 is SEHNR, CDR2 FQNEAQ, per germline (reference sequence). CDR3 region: CASSSIWGSNTDTQYF. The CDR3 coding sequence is TGTGCCAGCAGCTCCATTTGGGGGTCTAACACAGATACGCAGTATTTT.

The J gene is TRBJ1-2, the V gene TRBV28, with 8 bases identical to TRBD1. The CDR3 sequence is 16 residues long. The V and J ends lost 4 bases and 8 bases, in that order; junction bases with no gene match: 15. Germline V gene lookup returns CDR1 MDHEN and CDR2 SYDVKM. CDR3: CASSSGQGLDLGGYTF. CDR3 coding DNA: TGTGCCAGCAGTTCCGGACAGGGTTTGGACCTGGGCGGCTACACCTTC.

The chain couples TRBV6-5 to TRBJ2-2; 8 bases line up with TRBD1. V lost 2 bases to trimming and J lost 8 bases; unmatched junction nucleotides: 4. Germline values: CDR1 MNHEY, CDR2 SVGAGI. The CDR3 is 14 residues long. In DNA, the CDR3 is TGTGCCAGCAGTTACCTCAGGGGGCTTGGGGAGCTGTTTTTT. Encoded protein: CASSYLRGLGELFF.

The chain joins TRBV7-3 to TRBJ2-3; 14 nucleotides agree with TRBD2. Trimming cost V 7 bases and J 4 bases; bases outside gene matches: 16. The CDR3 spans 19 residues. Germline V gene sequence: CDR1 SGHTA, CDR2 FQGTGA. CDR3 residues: CASTDRPGLAGENSDTQYF. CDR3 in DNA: TGTGCCAGCACCGATAGACCGGGACTAGCGGGAGAAAATTCAGATACGCAGTATTTT.

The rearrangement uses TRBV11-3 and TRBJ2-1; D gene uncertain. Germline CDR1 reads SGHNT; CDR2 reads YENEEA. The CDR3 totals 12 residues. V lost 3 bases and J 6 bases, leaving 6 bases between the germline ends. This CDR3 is CASSFLGNEQFF. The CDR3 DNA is TGTGCCAGCAGCTTCTTGGGCAATGAGCAGTTCTTC.

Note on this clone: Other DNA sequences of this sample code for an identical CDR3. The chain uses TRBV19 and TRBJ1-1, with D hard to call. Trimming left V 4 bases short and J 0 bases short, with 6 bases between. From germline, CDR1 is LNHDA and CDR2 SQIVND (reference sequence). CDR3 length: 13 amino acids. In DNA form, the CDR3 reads TGTGCCAGTAGTACCCAGGTGAACACTGAAGCTTTCTTT. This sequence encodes CASSTQVNTEAFF. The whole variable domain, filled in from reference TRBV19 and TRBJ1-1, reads DGGITQSPKYLFRKEGQNVTLSCEQNLNHDAMYWYRQDPGQGLRLIYYSQIVNDFQKGDIAEGYSVSREKKESFPLTVTSAQKNPTAFYLCASSTQVNTEAFFGQGTRLTVV.